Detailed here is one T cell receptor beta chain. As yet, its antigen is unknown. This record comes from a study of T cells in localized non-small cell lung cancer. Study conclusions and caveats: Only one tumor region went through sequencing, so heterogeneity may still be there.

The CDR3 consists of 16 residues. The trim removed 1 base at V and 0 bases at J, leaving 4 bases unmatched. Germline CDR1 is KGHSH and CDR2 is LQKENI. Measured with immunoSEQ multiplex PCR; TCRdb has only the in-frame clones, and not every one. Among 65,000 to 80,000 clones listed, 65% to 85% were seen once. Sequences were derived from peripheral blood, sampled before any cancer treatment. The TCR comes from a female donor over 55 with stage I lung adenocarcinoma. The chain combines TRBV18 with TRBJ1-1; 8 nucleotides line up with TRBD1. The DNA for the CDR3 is TGTGCCAGCTCACCACTGACAGGGGCTATGAACACTGAAGCTTTCTTT. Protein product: CASSPLTGAMNTEAFF.